This TCR beta chain was obtained from a study of cytotoxic CD8 clonotypes in ibrutinib-treated CLL. Sequencing used immunoSEQ multiplex PCR; TCRdb keeps in-frame clones, though not all of them. Among approximately 200,000 clones listed, over 60% were seen once. This CDR3 contains 18 residues. Germline CDR1 SGHDN, CDR2 FVKESK. V was clipped by 0 bases and J by 1 base; unmatched bases: 8. The source material was PBMCs, sampled after 24 months of ibrutinib treatment. The genes are TRBV14 and TRBJ1-1, with 10 bases fitting TRBD1. The sequence was obtained from a human donor with chronic lymphocytic leukemia. CDR3 residues: CASSQDRDRGDGNTEAFF. The DNA for the CDR3 is TGTGCCAGCAGCCAAGACCGGGACAGGGGAGACGGGAACACTGAAGCTTTCTTT.